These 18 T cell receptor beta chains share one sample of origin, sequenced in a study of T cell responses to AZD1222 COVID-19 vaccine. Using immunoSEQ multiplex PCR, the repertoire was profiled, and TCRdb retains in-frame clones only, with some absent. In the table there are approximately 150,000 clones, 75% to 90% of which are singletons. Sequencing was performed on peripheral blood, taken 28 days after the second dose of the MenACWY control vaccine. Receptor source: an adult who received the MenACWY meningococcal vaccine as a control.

CDR3 loop: CASSSYDEQYF. Here the CDR3 DNA reads TGTGCCAGCAGTTCTTACGACGAGCAGTACTTC. This chain links TRBV27 with TRBJ2-7; D uncertain. Germline CDR1 and CDR2: MNHEY and SMNVEV (reference sequence). Deletions cut 4 bases from V and 5 bases from J, with 6 bases between. The CDR3 runs to 11 residues.

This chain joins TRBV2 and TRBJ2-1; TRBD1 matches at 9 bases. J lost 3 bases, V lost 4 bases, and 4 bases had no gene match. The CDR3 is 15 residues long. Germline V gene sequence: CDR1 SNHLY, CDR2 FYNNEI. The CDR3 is CASSAATGGYNEQFF. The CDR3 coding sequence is TGTGCCAGCAGTGCCGCGACAGGGGGCTACAATGAGCAGTTCTTC.

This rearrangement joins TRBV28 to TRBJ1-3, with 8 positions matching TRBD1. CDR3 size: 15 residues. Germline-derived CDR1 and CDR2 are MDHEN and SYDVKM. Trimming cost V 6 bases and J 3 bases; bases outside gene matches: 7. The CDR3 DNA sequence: TGTGCCAGCAGGGACAGGGTCTTATATGGAAACACCATATATTTT. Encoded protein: CASRDRVLYGNTIYF.

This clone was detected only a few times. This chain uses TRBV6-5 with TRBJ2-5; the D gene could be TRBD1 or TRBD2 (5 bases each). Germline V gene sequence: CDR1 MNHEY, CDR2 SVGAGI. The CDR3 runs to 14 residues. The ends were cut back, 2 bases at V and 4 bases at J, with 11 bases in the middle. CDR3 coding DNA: TGTGCCAGCAGTTACGGGGATGGGGGAGAGACCCAGTACTTC. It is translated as CASSYGDGGETQYF.

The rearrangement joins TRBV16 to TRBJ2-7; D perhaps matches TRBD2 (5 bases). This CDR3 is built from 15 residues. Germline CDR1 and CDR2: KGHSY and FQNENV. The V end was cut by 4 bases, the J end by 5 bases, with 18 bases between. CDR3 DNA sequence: TGTGCCAGCAGCCCCTCTGGGGAGTTTAGGAACGAGCAGTACTTC. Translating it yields CASSPSGEFRNEQYF.

Here the CDR3 DNA reads TGTGCCAGTAGTAAGGGGACCTACAGGGAAAAGGGCTTCGAGCAGTACTTC. Encoded protein: CASSKGTYREKGFEQYF. The J gene is TRBJ2-7, the V gene TRBV19, with D perhaps matching TRBD1 (6 bases). The CDR3 is 17 amino acids. The V gene's germline CDR1 is LNHDA and CDR2 SQIVND (reference sequence). With 4 bases removed from V and 6 bases from J, the gap between germline ends came to 25 bases.

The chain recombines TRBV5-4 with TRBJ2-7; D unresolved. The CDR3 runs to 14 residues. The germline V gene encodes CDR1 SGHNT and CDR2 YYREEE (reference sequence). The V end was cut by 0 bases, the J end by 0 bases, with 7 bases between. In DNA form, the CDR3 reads TGTGCCAGCAGCTTGGAACAGAGCTCCTACGAGCAGTACTTC. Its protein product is CASSLEQSSYEQYF.

The CDR3 loop reads CASYGQGATGELFF. The CDR3 coding sequence is TGTGCCAGCTACGGACAGGGGGCAACCGGGGAGCTGTTTTTT. The chain uses TRBV2 and TRBJ2-2; 11 nucleotides line up with TRBD1. The CDR3 loop spans 14 amino acids. Unmatched junction bases numbered 4, after V lost 8 bases and J lost 5 bases. CDR1 SNHLY and CDR2 FYNNEI come from the germline V gene. The full variable domain, with the rest looked up from reference TRBV2 and TRBJ2-2, is EPEVTQTPSHQVTQMGQEVILRCVPISNHLYFYWYRQILGQKVEFLVSFYNNEISEKSEIFDDQFSVERPDGSNFTLKIRSTKLEDSAMYFCASYGQGATGELFFGEGSRLTVL.

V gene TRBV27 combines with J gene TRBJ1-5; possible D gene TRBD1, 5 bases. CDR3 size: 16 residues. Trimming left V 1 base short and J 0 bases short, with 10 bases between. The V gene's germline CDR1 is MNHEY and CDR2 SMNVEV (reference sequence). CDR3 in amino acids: CASSLYLGASNQPQHF. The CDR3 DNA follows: TGTGCCAGCAGTTTATACCTTGGGGCTAGCAATCAGCCCCAGCATTTT.

The CDR3, as DNA: TGCGCCAGCAGCCAAGGAGCACTAGCGGGAGGGGAGCAGTTCTTC. Its translation: CASSQGALAGGEQFF. The genes are TRBV4-3 and TRBJ2-1, with TRBD2 identical over 13 bases. J lost 10 bases, V lost 1 base, and 4 bases had no gene match. The V gene's germline CDR1 is LGHNA and CDR2 YSLEER. CDR3 length: 15 residues.

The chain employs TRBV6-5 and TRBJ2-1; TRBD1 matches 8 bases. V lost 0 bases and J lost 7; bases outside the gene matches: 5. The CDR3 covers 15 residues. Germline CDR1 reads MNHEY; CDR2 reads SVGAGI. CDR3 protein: CASSYSRTGMNEQFF. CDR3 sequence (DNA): TGTGCCAGCAGTTACTCGAGGACAGGGATGAATGAGCAGTTCTTC.

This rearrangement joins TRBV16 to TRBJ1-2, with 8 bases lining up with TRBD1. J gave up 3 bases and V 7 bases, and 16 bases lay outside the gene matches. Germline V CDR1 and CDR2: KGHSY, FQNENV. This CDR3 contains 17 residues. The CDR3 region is CASTKIPSGQGHYGYTF. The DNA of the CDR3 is TGTGCCAGCACCAAAATACCCTCCGGACAGGGTCACTATGGCTACACCTTC.

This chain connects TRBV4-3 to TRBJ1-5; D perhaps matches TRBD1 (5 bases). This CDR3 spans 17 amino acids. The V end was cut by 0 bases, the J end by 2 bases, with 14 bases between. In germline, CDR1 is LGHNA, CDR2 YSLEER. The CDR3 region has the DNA TGCGCCAGCAGCCAAGAAGCGGGGGTGCGGGGCAATCAGCCCCAGCATTTT. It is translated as CASSQEAGVRGNQPQHF.

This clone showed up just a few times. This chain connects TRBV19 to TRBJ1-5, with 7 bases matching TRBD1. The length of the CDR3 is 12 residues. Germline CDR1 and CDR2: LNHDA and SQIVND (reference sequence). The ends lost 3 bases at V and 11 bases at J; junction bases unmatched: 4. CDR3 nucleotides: TGTGCCAGTAGTATCCTCAGGGGGGCCCAGCATTTT. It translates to CASSILRGAQHF.

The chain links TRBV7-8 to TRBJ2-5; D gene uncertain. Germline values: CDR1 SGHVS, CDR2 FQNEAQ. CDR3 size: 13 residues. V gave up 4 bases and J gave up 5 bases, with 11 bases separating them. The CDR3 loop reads CASSSYLGETQYF. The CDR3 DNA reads TGTGCCAGCAGCTCGTACCTCGGGGAGACCCAGTACTTC. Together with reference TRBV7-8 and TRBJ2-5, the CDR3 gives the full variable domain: GAGVSQSPRYKVAKRGQDVALRCDPISGHVSLFWYQQALGQGPEFLTYFQNEAQLDKSGLPSDRFFAERPEGSVSTLKIQRTQQEDSAVYLCASSSYLGETQYFGPGTRLLVL.

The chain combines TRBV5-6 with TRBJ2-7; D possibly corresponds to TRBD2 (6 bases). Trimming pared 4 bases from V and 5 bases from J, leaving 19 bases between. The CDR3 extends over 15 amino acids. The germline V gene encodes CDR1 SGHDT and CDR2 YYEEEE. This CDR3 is CASSRRRDGWNEQYF. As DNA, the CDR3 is TGTGCCAGCAGCCGCCGGCGGGACGGGTGGAACGAGCAGTACTTC.

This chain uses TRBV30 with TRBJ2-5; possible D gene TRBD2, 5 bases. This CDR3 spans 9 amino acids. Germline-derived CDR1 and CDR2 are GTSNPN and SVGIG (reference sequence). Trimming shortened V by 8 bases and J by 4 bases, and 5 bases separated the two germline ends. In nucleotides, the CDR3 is TGTGCCGGAGGAGAGACCCAGTACTTC. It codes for CAGGETQYF. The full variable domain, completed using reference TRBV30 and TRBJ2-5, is SQTIHQWPATLVQPVGSPLSLECTVEGTSNPNLYWYRQAAGRGLQLLFYSVGIGQISSEVPQNLSASRPQDRQFILSSKKLLLSDSGFYLCAGGETQYFGPGTRLLVL.

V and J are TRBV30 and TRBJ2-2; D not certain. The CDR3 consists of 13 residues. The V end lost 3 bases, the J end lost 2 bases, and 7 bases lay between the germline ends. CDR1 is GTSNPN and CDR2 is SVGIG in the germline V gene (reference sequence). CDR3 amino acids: CAWSNDNTGELFF. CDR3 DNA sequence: TGTGCCTGGAGCAATGATAACACCGGGGAGCTGTTTTTT.